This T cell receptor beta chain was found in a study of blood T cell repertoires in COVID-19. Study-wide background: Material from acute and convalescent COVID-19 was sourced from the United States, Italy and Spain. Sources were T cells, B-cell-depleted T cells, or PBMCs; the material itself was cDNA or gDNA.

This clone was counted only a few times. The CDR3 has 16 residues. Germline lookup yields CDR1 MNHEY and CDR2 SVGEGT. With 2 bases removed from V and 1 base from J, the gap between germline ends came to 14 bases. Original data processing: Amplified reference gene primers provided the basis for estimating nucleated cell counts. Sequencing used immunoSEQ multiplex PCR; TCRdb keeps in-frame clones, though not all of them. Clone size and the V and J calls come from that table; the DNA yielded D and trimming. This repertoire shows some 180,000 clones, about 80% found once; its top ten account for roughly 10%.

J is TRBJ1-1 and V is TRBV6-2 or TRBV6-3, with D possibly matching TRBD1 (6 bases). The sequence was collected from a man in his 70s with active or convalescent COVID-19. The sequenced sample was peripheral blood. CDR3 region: CASSYAGGRGNTEAFF. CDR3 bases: TGTGCCAGCAGTTACGCCGGCGGCAGGGGGAACACTGAAGCTTTCTTT.